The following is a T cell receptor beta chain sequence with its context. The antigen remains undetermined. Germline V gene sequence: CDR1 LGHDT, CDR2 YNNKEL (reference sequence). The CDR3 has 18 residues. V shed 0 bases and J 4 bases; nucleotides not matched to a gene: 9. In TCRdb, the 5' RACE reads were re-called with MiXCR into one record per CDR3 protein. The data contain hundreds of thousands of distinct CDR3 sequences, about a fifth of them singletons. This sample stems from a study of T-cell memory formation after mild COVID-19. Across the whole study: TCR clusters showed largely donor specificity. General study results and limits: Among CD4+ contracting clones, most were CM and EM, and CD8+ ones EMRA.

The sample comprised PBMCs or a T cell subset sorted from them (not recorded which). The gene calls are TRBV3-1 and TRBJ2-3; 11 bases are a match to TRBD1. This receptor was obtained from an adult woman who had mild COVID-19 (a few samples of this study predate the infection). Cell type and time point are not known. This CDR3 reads CASSQDRSLGQGADTQYF. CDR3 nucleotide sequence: TGTGCCAGCAGCCAAGACAGGTCATTGGGACAGGGGGCAGATACGCAGTATTTT.